The 19 T cell receptor beta chains listed next were all sequenced from one sample in a study of shared clonotypes between healthy human individuals. CD45RO-negative CD8 cells positively selected for CCR7 made up the naive population, which excluded terminally differentiated effector memory CD45RA+ cells. Profiling relied on immunoSEQ multiplex PCR, and the TCRdb table lists in-frame clones only, not all of them. The data hold about 2.1 million clones, with just over 90% observed a single time. What was sequenced was naive CD8+ T cells from PBMCs. The receptors were gathered from a man aged 18 to 29 in good health. Some clones in this sample may be carry-over from other donors' samples.

CDR3 region: CASSPEGDRAYEQYF. In nucleotides, the CDR3 is TGTGCCAGCTCACCGGAAGGGGACAGGGCCTACGAGCAGTACTTC. The V gene is TRBV18, the J gene TRBJ2-7; 9 positions match TRBD1. CDR3 length: 15 amino acids. Germline CDR1 and CDR2: KGHSH and LQKENI. J gave up 2 bases and V 3 bases, and 5 bases lay outside the gene matches.

V usage is TRBV4-3 and J usage is TRBJ2-7; D gene ambiguous. Germline loops: CDR1 LGHNA, CDR2 YSLEER. This CDR3 is 15 amino acids long. Trimming shortened V by 2 bases and J by 0 bases, and 11 bases separated the two germline ends. The CDR3 region is CASSQRALDSYEQYF. The CDR3 bases are TGCGCCAGCAGCCAAAGGGCTCTTGACTCCTACGAGCAGTACTTC.

The rearrangement links TRBV5-8 to TRBJ1-1, with a possible D match to TRBD1 (6 bases). This CDR3 comprises 14 residues. Germline CDR1 and CDR2: SGHTS and YDEGEE. Trimming took off 5 bases at V and 1 base at J, with 12 bases between the two ends. In nucleotides, the CDR3 is TGTGCCAGCAGTCCCGGGACATGGAACACTGAAGCTTTCTTT. It translates to CASSPGTWNTEAFF.

The V and J genes are TRBV7-9 and TRBJ2-2; the match to TRBD2 covers 10 bases. Germline V gene lookup returns CDR1 SEHNR and CDR2 FQNEAQ (reference sequence). V was pared by 7 bases and J by 3 bases, with 11 bases of the junction left unmatched. This CDR3 is built from 17 residues. In DNA form, the CDR3 reads TGTGCCAGCATCCGATTAGCGGGAGGCGTCTACACCGGGGAGCTGTTTTTT. Protein: CASIRLAGGVYTGELFF.

This clone was observed a few times. V and J are TRBV29-1 and TRBJ2-7; 7 nucleotides align to TRBD1. The junction had 6 bases not matched to a gene; V was cut back by 7 bases and J by 0 bases. The CDR3 totals 13 residues. Germline V CDR1 and CDR2: SQVTM, ANQGSEA. The CDR3 coding sequence is TGCAGCGCACAGGGGCATCTCTCCTACGAGCAGTACTTC. Translating it yields CSAQGHLSYEQYF.

V gene TRBV4-1 combines with J gene TRBJ2-3, with D hard to call. This CDR3 spans 13 amino acids. CDR1 is MGHRA, CDR2 YSYEKL, per germline. V was clipped by 4 bases and J by 1 base, with 6 bases between them. In DNA form, the CDR3 reads TGCGCCAGCAGCCCTGCAGGCACAGATACGCAGTATTTT. Its translation is CASSPAGTDTQYF.

This chain uses TRBV27 with TRBJ2-1; TRBD2 matches at 8 bases. Trimming took 0 bases from V and 5 from J; bases not matched to a gene: 15. Germline CDR1 MNHEY, CDR2 SMNVEV (reference sequence). The CDR3 is 19 amino acids. The CDR3 sequence is CASSLSPLSGIGVDNEQFF. Here the CDR3 DNA reads TGTGCCAGCAGTTTATCCCCACTTAGCGGGATAGGGGTAGACAATGAGCAGTTCTTC.

The CDR3 loop reads CASSPGGGGNEQFF. The CDR3, as DNA: TGTGCCAGCAGCCCCGGCGGGGGGGGCAATGAGCAGTTCTTC. This chain uses TRBV28 with TRBJ2-1; 9 bases line up with TRBD2. J lost 6 bases, V lost 6 bases, and 6 bases had no gene match. The CDR3 contains 14 residues. The germline V gene has CDR1 MDHEN and CDR2 SYDVKM.

The genes are TRBV7-9 and TRBJ2-1; 9 bases agree with TRBD2. The CDR3 covers 19 residues. With 7 bases clipped from V and 0 bases from J, the junction kept 16 bases outside the gene matches. Germline V gene sequence: CDR1 SEHNR, CDR2 FQNEAQ (reference sequence). For the CDR3, the DNA is TGTGCCAGCACCCTGCTTGGGCGGGAGGGCCTTGGCTCCTACAATGAGCAGTTCTTC. This translates into CASTLLGREGLGSYNEQFF.

This clone was seen more than once but under ten times. CDR3 DNA sequence: TGTGCCACTGCTGACCCGGGACAGGGGGCGTTTGGCTACACCTTC. Its translation: CATADPGQGAFGYTF. The rearrangement links TRBV15 to TRBJ1-2; 12 bases fit TRBD1. Germline lookup yields CDR1 LNHNV and CDR2 YYDKDF (reference sequence). The CDR3 has 15 amino acids. V was pared by 9 bases and J by 7 bases, with 12 bases of the junction left unmatched.

For this clone: The sample carries other DNA sequences with the same CDR3. The chain joins TRBV9 to TRBJ2-7; 10 bases line up with TRBD2. Germline CDR1 SGDLS, CDR2 YYNGEE. V was clipped by 4 bases and J by 3 bases; unmatched bases: 4. The length of the CDR3 is 14 residues. The CDR3, as DNA: TGTGCCAGCAGCCCCGCTAGCGGGAGCTACGAGCAGTACTTC. Translated, it gives CASSPASGSYEQYF.

This chain links TRBV28 with TRBJ1-1; the match to TRBD1 covers 9 bases. J gave up 4 bases and V 3 bases, and 9 bases lay outside the gene matches. Per the germline V gene, CDR1 is MDHEN and CDR2 is SYDVKM. This CDR3 has 16 residues. As DNA, the CDR3 is TGTGCCAGCAGTTTTGAACAGGGGGCTTGGGGCACTGAAGCTTTCTTT. It is translated as CASSFEQGAWGTEAFF.

This rearrangement joins TRBV10-3 to TRBJ2-7; TRBD1 matches 8 bases. V was pared by 6 bases and J by 3 bases, with 4 bases of the junction left unmatched. CDR1 ENHRY and CDR2 SYGVKD come from the germline V gene. The CDR3 totals 13 residues. CDR3 loop: CAIRAGTGYEQYF. CDR3 coding DNA: TGTGCCATCAGGGCCGGGACAGGCTACGAGCAGTACTTC.

This rearrangement joins TRBV7-9 to TRBJ2-1; D uncertain. Germline-derived CDR1 and CDR2 are SEHNR and FQNEAQ (reference sequence). The CDR3 runs 13 residues. V was shortened by 1 base and J by 8 bases, with 9 bases between the two germline ends. The CDR3 loop reads CASSLGWSDEQFF. CDR3 bases: TGTGCCAGCAGCTTAGGATGGTCGGATGAGCAGTTCTTC.

The chain carries TRBV4-1 and TRBJ1-5; 7 bases agree with TRBD1. This CDR3 region has 14 residues. Germline V gene sequence: CDR1 MGHRA, CDR2 YSYEKL. The ends lost 4 bases at V and 12 bases at J; junction bases unmatched: 12. CDR3 loop: CASSPQGGWGLQHF. As DNA, the CDR3 is TGCGCCAGCAGCCCCCAGGGGGGGTGGGGACTCCAGCATTTT.

The chain links TRBV12-1 to TRBJ2-7; the table's D call, TRBD2, has no DNA check behind it. TRBV12-1 corresponds to a pseudogene. This CDR3 is built from 10 residues. The CDR3 sequence: CASRRYEQYF. The CDR3, as DNA: TGTGCCAGCAGGCGCTACGAGCAGTACTTC.

This chain links TRBV11-2 with TRBJ2-3, with D unclear. Deletions cut 3 bases from V and 6 bases from J, with 7 bases between. This CDR3 is built from 12 residues. Germline V gene sequence: CDR1 SGHAT, CDR2 FQNNGV. CDR3 region: CASSFGDDTQYF. The CDR3 DNA reads TGTGCCAGCAGCTTTGGCGACGATACGCAGTATTTT.

The chain links TRBV5-5 to TRBJ1-1, with 8 bases fitting TRBD1. Per germline, CDR1 SGHKS and CDR2 YYEKEE (reference sequence). V lost 0 bases, J lost 10 bases, and 5 bases stayed unmatched. The CDR3 loop spans 13 amino acids. The CDR3 here is CASSLGTGLGAFF. CDR3 sequence (DNA): TGTGCCAGCAGCTTGGGGACAGGGCTTGGAGCTTTCTTT.

V gene TRBV5-5 combines with J gene TRBJ2-7; no clear D. CDR1 is SGHKS and CDR2 is YYEKEE in the germline V gene (reference sequence). The CDR3 loop spans 13 amino acids. Trimming shortened V by 0 bases and J by 3 bases, and 7 bases separated the two germline ends. Written as DNA, the CDR3 is TGTGCCAGCAGCTTGGGCGGAAACTACGAGCAGTACTTC. Protein: CASSLGGNYEQYF. The whole variable domain, remainder taken from reference TRBV5-5 and TRBJ2-7, is DAGVTQSPTHLIKTRGQQVTLRCSPISGHKSVSWYQQVLGQGPQFIFQYYEKEERGRGNFPDRFSARQFPNYSSELNVNALLLGDSALYLCASSLGGNYEQYFGPGTRLTVT.